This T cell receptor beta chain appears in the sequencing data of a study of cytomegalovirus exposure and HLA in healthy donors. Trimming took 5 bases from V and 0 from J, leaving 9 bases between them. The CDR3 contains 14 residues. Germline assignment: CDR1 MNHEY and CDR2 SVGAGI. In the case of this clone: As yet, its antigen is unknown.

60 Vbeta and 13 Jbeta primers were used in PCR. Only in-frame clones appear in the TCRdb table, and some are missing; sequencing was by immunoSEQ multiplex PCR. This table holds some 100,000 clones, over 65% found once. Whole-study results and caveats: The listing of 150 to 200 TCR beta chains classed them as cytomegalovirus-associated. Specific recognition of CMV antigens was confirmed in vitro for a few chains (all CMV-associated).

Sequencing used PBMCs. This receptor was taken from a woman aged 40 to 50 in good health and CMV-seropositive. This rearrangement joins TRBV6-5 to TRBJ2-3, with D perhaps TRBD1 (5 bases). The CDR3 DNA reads TGTGCCAGCAGTAGCACAGGTAGCACAGATACGCAGTATTTT. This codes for CASSSTGSTDTQYF.